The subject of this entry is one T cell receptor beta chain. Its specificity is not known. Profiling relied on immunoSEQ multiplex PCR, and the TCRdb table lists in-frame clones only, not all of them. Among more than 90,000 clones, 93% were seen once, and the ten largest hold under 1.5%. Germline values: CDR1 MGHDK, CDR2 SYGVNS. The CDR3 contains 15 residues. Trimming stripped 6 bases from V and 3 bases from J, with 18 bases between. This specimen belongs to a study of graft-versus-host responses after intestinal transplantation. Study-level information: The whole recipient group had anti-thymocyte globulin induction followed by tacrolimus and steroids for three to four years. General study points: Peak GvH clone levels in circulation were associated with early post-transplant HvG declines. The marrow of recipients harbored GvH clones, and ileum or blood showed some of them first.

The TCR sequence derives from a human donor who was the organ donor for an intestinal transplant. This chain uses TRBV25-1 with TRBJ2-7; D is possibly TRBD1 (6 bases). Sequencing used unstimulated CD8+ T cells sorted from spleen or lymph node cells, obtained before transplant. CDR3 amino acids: CASSPSGTTYYEQYF. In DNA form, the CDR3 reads TGTGCCAGCAGCCCTTCCGGGACAACCTACTACGAGCAGTACTTC.